This passage covers 17 T cell receptor beta chains from one sample sequenced in a study of blood T cell repertoires in COVID-19. Sequenced by immunoSEQ multiplex PCR; TCRdb stores in-frame clones only, minus some. Of some 120,000 clones in the sample, 75% to 85% were seen once. Input material: peripheral blood. These receptor sequences come from a man between 65 and 85 years old with acute or convalescent COVID-19.

The rearrangement uses TRBV18 and TRBJ2-1; the match to TRBD1 covers 8 bases. The V segment lost 3 bases and the J segment 4 bases; nucleotides outside the gene matches: 11. This CDR3 has 17 residues. Germline CDR1 KGHSH, CDR2 LQKENI. CDR3 coding DNA: TGTGCCAGCTCACCTGGAGACAGGGGAATAGGATACAATGAGCAGTTCTTC. Translating gives CASSPGDRGIGYNEQFF.

The V gene is TRBV2, the J gene TRBJ1-5, with 10 positions matching TRBD1. The CDR3 length is 15 residues. The germline CDR1 and CDR2 sequences are SNHLY and FYNNEI. V lost 5 bases and J lost 3; bases outside the gene matches: 4. CDR3 loop: CASSPDRGDNQPQHF. The CDR3 nucleotides are TGTGCCAGCAGTCCGGACAGGGGGGACAATCAGCCCCAGCATTTT.

Regarding this clone: The junction shows a germline mismatch at one end, possibly a read error. The CDR3 spells CASTLDRRAGANVLTF. The DNA of the CDR3 is TGTGCCAGCACCTTAGATCGCAGGGCTGGGGCCAACGTCCTGACTTTC. This sequence joins TRBV11-2 and TRBJ2-6, with D tentatively TRBD1 (5 bases). Germline V CDR1 and CDR2: SGHAT, FQNNGV. The CDR3 loop spans 16 amino acids.

V usage is TRBV19 and J usage is TRBJ2-2; 12 bases match TRBD2. The CDR3 sequence is 15 residues long. Germline trimming cut 6 bases from V and 4 bases from J; bases unmatched to any gene: 3. CDR1 and CDR2 from the germline V gene are LNHDA and SQIVND (reference sequence). This CDR3 reads CASRTSGSSTGELFF. CDR3 DNA sequence: TGTGCCAGTAGGACTAGCGGGAGTAGCACCGGGGAGCTGTTTTTT. Together with reference TRBV19 and TRBJ2-2, the CDR3 gives the full variable domain: DGGITQSPKYLFRKEGQNVTLSCEQNLNHDAMYWYRQDPGQGLRLIYYSQIVNDFQKGDIAEGYSVSREKKESFPLTVTSAQKNPTAFYLCASRTSGSSTGELFFGEGSRLTVL.

This rearrangement joins TRBV5-1 to TRBJ2-3; 16 nucleotides align to TRBD2. This CDR3 region has 20 residues. Per germline, CDR1 SGHRS and CDR2 YFSETQ. V shed 3 bases and J 0 bases; nucleotides not matched to a gene: 10. The CDR3 is CASSSVGTSGRAASTDTQYF. The CDR3 bases are TGCGCCAGCAGCTCTGTCGGGACTAGCGGGAGGGCCGCAAGCACAGATACGCAGTATTTT.

The CDR3 reads CASSLREGAGREQYF. CDR3 DNA: TGCGCCAGCAGCCTACGAGAGGGGGCTGGGCGCGAGCAGTACTTC. The V call is TRBV5-1, the J call TRBJ2-7; 7 bases line up with TRBD1. The V and J ends lost 4 bases and 6 bases, in that order; junction bases with no gene match: 13. Germline CDR1 and CDR2: SGHRS and YFSETQ. This CDR3 comprises 15 residues.

The chain has TRBV28 and TRBJ2-7; TRBD1 matches 9 bases. This CDR3 is 15 amino acids long. The germline gives CDR1 MDHEN, CDR2 SYDVKM. J was trimmed by 1 base and V by 6 bases; bases with no gene match: 7. The CDR3: CASSTGQGSSYEQYF. The CDR3 coding sequence is TGTGCCAGCAGCACGGGACAGGGAAGTTCCTACGAGCAGTACTTC.

The chain couples TRBV30 to TRBJ2-2, with TRBD1 matching over 7 bases. V gave up 1 base and J gave up 6 bases; unmatched junction bases: 8. This CDR3 is 15 amino acids long. CDR1 GTSNPN and CDR2 SVGIG come from the germline V gene (reference sequence). For the CDR3, the DNA is TGTGCCTGGAGTGAAAGGGGGCTTAACGCCGGGGAGCTGTTTTTT. Translation: CAWSERGLNAGELFF.

With respect to this clone: This sample also contains other DNA sequences that code for the same CDR3. The chain employs TRBV28 and TRBJ2-7; tentatively, D is TRBD1 (5 bases). Trimming removed 2 bases from V and 0 bases from J, with 5 bases in between. CDR1 is MDHEN, CDR2 SYDVKM, per germline. The CDR3 contains 13 residues. The CDR3 sequence: CASSLTGSYEQYF. CDR3 nucleotide sequence: TGTGCCAGCAGTTTAACAGGCTCCTACGAGCAGTACTTC.

This clone has a single count. The DNA for the CDR3 is TGCAGCGTATCTCAGGGCTCTGGAAACACCATATATTTT. Amino acid sequence: CSVSQGSGNTIYF. The rearrangement links TRBV29-1 to TRBJ1-3; perhaps TRBD1 as D (5 bases). The V and J ends lost 6 bases and 0 bases respectively, with 9 bases between them. Germline V lookup: CDR1 SQVTM, CDR2 ANQGSEA. This CDR3 comprises 13 residues.

This clone rates as medium-sized. This chain links TRBV5-1 with TRBJ2-3, with 12 nucleotides matching TRBD1. V shed 0 bases, J shed 7 bases, and the junction held 6 bases outside the gene matches. CDR3 length equals 16 residues. Germline V gene lookup returns CDR1 SGHRS and CDR2 YFSETQ. The CDR3 DNA is TGCGCCAGCAGCTTGGAGGGGGGACAGGGGGCAAATACGCAGTATTTT. Translated, it gives CASSLEGGQGANTQYF.

V gene TRBV2 combines with J gene TRBJ1-1; D is perhaps TRBD1 (6 bases). Germline V gene sequence: CDR1 SNHLY, CDR2 FYNNEI. The V gene lost 4 bases and the J gene lost 4 bases, with 13 bases spanning the gap. The CDR3 contains 14 residues. CDR3 DNA: TGTGCCAGCAGTGCCAACAGGGAGGGCACTGAAGCTTTCTTT. Its translation is CASSANREGTEAFF.

The genes are TRBV5-1 and TRBJ1-5, with D possibly matching TRBD1 (5 bases). This CDR3 has 14 residues. Germline V gene lookup returns CDR1 SGHRS and CDR2 YFSETQ. The V gene lost 0 bases and the J gene lost 4 bases, with 8 bases spanning the gap. The CDR3 here is CASSLDRLNQPQHF. The DNA for the CDR3 is TGCGCCAGCAGCTTGGACAGGTTAAATCAGCCCCAGCATTTT.

The rearrangement joins TRBV7-9 to TRBJ2-2, with D maybe TRBD2 (5 bases). Germline lookup yields CDR1 SEHNR and CDR2 FQNEAQ (reference sequence). V lost 5 bases and J 5 bases, leaving 15 bases between the germline ends. The length of the CDR3 is 15 residues. The CDR3 reads CASSPCTRRTGELFF. The CDR3 DNA is TGTGCCAGCAGCCCCTGTACTAGGAGAACCGGGGAGCTGTTTTTT. Full variable domain (outside the CDR3, taken from reference TRBV7-9 and TRBJ2-2): DTGVSQNPRHKITKRGQNVTFRCDPISEHNRLYWYRQTLGQGPEFLTYFQNEAQLEKSRLLSDRFSAERPKGSFSTLEIQRTEQGDSAMYLCASSPCTRRTGELFFGEGSRLTVL.

Notes on this clone: The junction does not match germline at one end; this may be a read error. V usage is TRBV11-2 and J usage is TRBJ1-5; no reliable D call. There are 17 residues in the CDR3. From germline, CDR1 is SGHAT and CDR2 FQNNGV. CDR3 bases: TGTGCCAGCACCTTATATGCGGTGGATTTCGGCAATCAGCCCCAGCATTTT. This sequence encodes CASTLYAVDFGNQPQHF.

The gene calls are TRBV4-1 and TRBJ1-1; perhaps TRBD1 as D (6 bases). This CDR3 has 11 amino acids. The V gene's germline CDR1 is MGHRA and CDR2 YSYEKL. Trimming left V 1 base short and J 11 bases short, with 8 bases between. CDR3: CASSQGGRAFF. DNA of the CDR3: TGCGCCAGCAGCCAAGGGGGGCGGGCTTTCTTT.

The chain is built from TRBV19 and TRBJ1-5, with D tentatively TRBD1 (6 bases). Trimming pared 5 bases from V and 4 bases from J, leaving 9 bases between. This CDR3 has 13 residues. CDR1 and CDR2 (germline): LNHDA, SQIVND (reference sequence). The DNA for the CDR3 is TGTGCCAGTAGTTACAGGGAGAATCAGCCCCAGCATTTT. Its translation is CASSYRENQPQHF.